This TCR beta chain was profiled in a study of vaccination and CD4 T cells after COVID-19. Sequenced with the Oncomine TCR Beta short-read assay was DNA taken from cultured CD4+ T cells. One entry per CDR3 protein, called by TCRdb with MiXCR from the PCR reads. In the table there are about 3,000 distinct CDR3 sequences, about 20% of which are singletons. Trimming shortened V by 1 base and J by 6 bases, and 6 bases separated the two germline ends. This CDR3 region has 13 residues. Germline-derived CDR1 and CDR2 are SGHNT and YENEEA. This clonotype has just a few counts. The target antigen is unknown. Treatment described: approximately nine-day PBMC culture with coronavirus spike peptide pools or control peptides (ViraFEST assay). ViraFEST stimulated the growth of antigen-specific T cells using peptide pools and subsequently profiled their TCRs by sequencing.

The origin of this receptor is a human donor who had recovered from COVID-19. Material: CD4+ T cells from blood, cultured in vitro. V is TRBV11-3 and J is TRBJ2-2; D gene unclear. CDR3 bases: TGTGCCAGCAGCTTAGCGGCGGCCGGGGAGCTGTTTTTT. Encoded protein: CASSLAAAGELFF.